One sample yielded the 22 T cell receptor beta chains listed below, sequenced in a study of blood T cell repertoires in COVID-19. Repertoires were generated with immunoSEQ multiplex PCR, while TCRdb's copy carries only in-frame clones and drops some. The sample lists a few hundred thousand clones; 86% were seen once. Sequencing input: peripheral blood. The receptors originated from a woman in her sixties with COVID-19, enrolled during active disease.

The gene calls are TRBV6-1 and TRBJ2-7; the match to TRBD2 covers 8 bases. Per the germline V gene, CDR1 is MNHNS and CDR2 is SASEGT. There are 16 residues in the CDR3. Germline trimming cut 2 bases from V and 4 bases from J; bases unmatched to any gene: 10. Here the CDR3 DNA reads TGTGCCAGCAGTGAACCCGGGGGGGGCACCTCATACGAGCAGTACTTC. The encoded protein is CASSEPGGGTSYEQYF.

J is TRBJ1-2 and V is TRBV27, with a possible D match to TRBD1 (6 bases). The germline V gene encodes CDR1 MNHEY and CDR2 SMNVEV (reference sequence). The CDR3 consists of 15 residues. Between the trimmed V and J ends, which lost 6 bases and 5 bases, there was a span of 19 bases. CDR3 sequence: CASRDRGASLYGYTF. In nucleotides, the CDR3 is TGTGCCAGCAGAGACCGGGGGGCTTCCCTTTATGGCTACACCTTC.

DNA for the CDR3: TGTGCCAGCGGGGGACAGGGGGCAGGTGGCTACACCTTC. Protein product: CASGGQGAGGYTF. The J gene is TRBJ1-2, the V gene TRBV12-3 or TRBV12-4; 12 bases agree with TRBD1. After removal of 8 bases from V and 7 bases from J, the junction contained 5 bases not matched to a gene. This CDR3 contains 13 residues.

The CDR3 DNA reads as TGTGCCAGCAGCCAGACAGGGGGCGGTGCAGATACGCAGTATTTT. This codes for CASSQTGGGADTQYF. This chain joins TRBV3-1 (or the pseudogene TRBV3-2) and TRBJ2-3; 10 bases line up with TRBD1. CDR3 length: 15 residues. V lost 3 bases and J lost 4; bases outside the gene matches: 4. Germline CDR1 is LGHDT and CDR2 is YNNKEL (reference sequence).

This rearrangement joins TRBV28 to TRBJ1-6; possible D gene TRBD1, 6 bases. Germline V CDR1 and CDR2: MDHEN, SYDVKM. V was pared by 4 bases and J by 7 bases, with 11 bases between. The CDR3 consists of 14 residues. The CDR3 is CASSSTGLNSPLHF. CDR3 sequence (DNA): TGTGCCAGCAGTTCCACAGGGTTAAATTCACCCCTCCACTTT.

This chain connects TRBV6-5 to TRBJ1-2; D is unresolved. With 3 bases removed from V and 6 bases from J, the gap between germline ends came to 14 bases. Germline assignment: CDR1 MNHEY and CDR2 SVGAGI. The CDR3 loop spans 14 amino acids. In nucleotides, the CDR3 is TGTGCCAGCAGTTATGCGCAACCCCACGATGGCTACACCTTC. This sequence encodes CASSYAQPHDGYTF.

The CDR3 nucleotides read TGTGCCAGCAAAGGACAGGGCTCTGGAAACACCATATATTTT. As protein: CASKGQGSGNTIYF. The V call is TRBV6-5, the J call TRBJ1-3; 8 bases fit TRBD1. J lost 0 bases, V lost 7 bases, and 2 bases had no gene match. The CDR3 sequence is 14 residues long. Germline V gene data show CDR1 as MNHEY and CDR2 as SVGAGI.

This sequence joins TRBV6-5 and TRBJ1-2, with D tentatively TRBD1 (6 bases). Germline V gives CDR1 MNHEY, CDR2 SVGAGI. CDR3 length: 14 amino acids. V was cut by 4 bases and J by 3 bases, with 12 bases left in between. The CDR3 DNA reads TGTGCCAGCAGTTTGGCACAGGGTGACTATGGCTACACCTTC. It yields the protein CASSLAQGDYGYTF.

The table lists this clone with a count of one. The chain couples TRBV30 to TRBJ2-7; 8 bases line up with TRBD2. With 0 bases clipped from V and 3 bases from J, the junction kept 4 bases outside the gene matches. The CDR3 totals 14 residues. CDR1 and CDR2 from the germline V gene are GTSNPN and SVGIG (reference sequence). The CDR3 nucleotides read TGTGCCTGGAGTGTCAACAGCGGGGGCTACGAGCAGTACTTC. This translates into CAWSVNSGGYEQYF.

V gene TRBV25-1 combines with J gene TRBJ2-1, with 12 bases fitting TRBD2. Trimming at V came to 6 bases and at J to 3 bases, leaving 6 bases not matched to a gene. The CDR3 is 16 amino acids. The V gene's germline CDR1 is MGHDK and CDR2 SYGVNS. This chain's CDR3 is CASSDLAGGFYNEQFF. As DNA, the CDR3 is TGTGCCAGCAGCGACCTAGCGGGGGGGTTCTACAATGAGCAGTTCTTC.

The J gene is TRBJ2-1, the V gene TRBV4-1, with 14 positions matching TRBD2. The CDR3 consists of 19 residues. The ends lost 6 bases at V and 1 base at J; junction bases unmatched: 11. CDR1 and CDR2 from the germline V gene are MGHRA and YSYEKL. The CDR3 protein is CASSFGLAGGAPSYNEQFF. CDR3 coding DNA: TGCGCCAGCAGTTTCGGACTAGCGGGGGGAGCGCCATCCTACAATGAGCAGTTCTTC.

This sequence joins TRBV7-2 and TRBJ1-6, with 9 bases lining up with TRBD1. There are 14 residues in the CDR3. Germline V gene lookup returns CDR1 SGHTA and CDR2 FQGNSA. V lost 6 bases, J lost 10 bases, and 7 bases stayed unmatched. The CDR3 loop reads CASSLDRGRSPLHF. The CDR3 bases are TGTGCCAGCAGTCTGGACAGGGGTCGCTCACCCCTCCACTTT.

The chain has TRBV21-1 and TRBJ2-7; the table's D call, TRBD2, was not checked against the DNA. TRBV21-1 is termed a pseudogene. The CDR3 totals 19 residues. The CDR3 spells CASSSPQQTGSVEAYEQYF. CDR3 coding DNA: TGTGCCAGCAGCAGCCCACAGCAGACTGGGAGCGTGGAAGCCTACGAGCAGTACTTC.

This clone was counted a single time. The genes are TRBV3-1 (or the pseudogene TRBV3-2) and TRBJ2-7, with TRBD1 as a possible D gene (6 bases). The V end lost 2 bases, the J end lost 9 bases, and 11 bases lay between the germline ends. Germline V CDR1 and CDR2: LGHDT, YNNKEL (reference sequence). The CDR3 length is 12 residues. CDR3 bases: TGTGCCAGCAGCCAATCACAGGGTTGGCAGTACTTC. Its translation is CASSQSQGWQYF.

In this sample, this clone turned up a few times. The rearrangement joins TRBV6-6 to TRBJ1-5, with no clear D. CDR3 length: 11 residues. Trimming took off 11 bases at V and 2 bases at J, with 7 bases between the two ends. From germline, CDR1 is MNHNY and CDR2 SVGAGI (reference sequence). Here the CDR3 reads CAAGGNQPQHF. CDR3 in DNA: TGTGCCGCCGGGGGCAATCAGCCCCAGCATTTT.

This clone was detected a few times. One end of the junction does not line up with germline, which may come from a read error. This chain links TRBV14 with TRBJ2-7; 11 bases align to TRBD1. The CDR3 loop spans 14 amino acids. Per germline, CDR1 SGHDN and CDR2 FVKESK. The CDR3 spells CASSRDRGVYGQYF. The CDR3, as DNA: TGTGCCAGCAGTCGGGACAGGGGGGTTTACGGGCAGTACTTC.

V is TRBV19 and J is TRBJ1-3; a weak D match, TRBD1 (5 bases). Trimming stripped 3 bases from V and 4 bases from J, with 13 bases between. The CDR3 runs 15 residues. Germline CDR1 reads LNHDA; CDR2 reads SQIVND (reference sequence). CDR3 region: CASSMGRFGGNTIYF. DNA of the CDR3: TGTGCCAGTAGTATGGGGCGTTTCGGAGGAAACACCATATATTTT.

The chain carries TRBV29-1 and TRBJ1-4; a possible D gene is TRBD1 (6 bases). The germline CDR1 and CDR2 sequences are SQVTM and ANQGSEA. The CDR3 sequence is 13 residues long. Deletions cut 4 bases from V and 5 bases from J, with 11 bases between. The CDR3 protein is CSVGDTSNEKLFF. CDR3 coding DNA: TGCAGCGTTGGGGACACGTCCAATGAAAAACTGTTTTTT.

V and J are TRBV7-6 and TRBJ1-1, with D perhaps TRBD1 (6 bases). V was cut by 8 bases and J by 1 base, with 14 bases left in between. The CDR3 has 14 amino acids. Per germline, CDR1 SGHVS and CDR2 FNYEAQ. CDR3 protein: CASEFPGENTEAFF. DNA of the CDR3: TGTGCCAGCGAGTTTCCAGGGGAGAACACTGAAGCTTTCTTT.

A few counts support this clone. The rearrangement uses TRBV9 and TRBJ2-2; 9 positions agree with TRBD2. The J segment lost 1 base and the V segment lost 0 bases, leaving 1 base of the junction unmatched. In germline, CDR1 is SGDLS, CDR2 YYNGEE. The CDR3 loop spans 16 amino acids. For the CDR3, the DNA is TGTGCCAGCAGCGTAGAAGCGGGGGGGAACACCGGGGAGCTGTTTTTT. Protein: CASSVEAGGNTGELFF.

The genes are TRBV4-2 and TRBJ2-5, with D possibly matching TRBD2 (5 bases). The germline CDR1 and CDR2 sequences are LGHNA and YNFKEQ. The CDR3 contains 16 residues. V gave up 0 bases and J gave up 7 bases, with 18 bases separating them. The DNA for the CDR3 is TGTGCCAGCAGCCAAGATCTGGTCGCTGGAGGAGTGACCCAGTACTTC. Its translation: CASSQDLVAGGVTQYF.

This sequence joins TRBV18 and TRBJ1-2; 7 bases align to TRBD1. CDR1 is KGHSH, CDR2 LQKENI, per germline. The V gene end was trimmed by 4 bases and the J gene end by 2 bases; junction bases not matched to a gene: 4. The CDR3 length is 14 residues. The CDR3, as DNA: TGTGCCAGCTCACGAGGGGACAGAAACTATGGCTACACCTTC. It codes for CASSRGDRNYGYTF.